This passage covers 20 T cell receptor beta chains from one sample sequenced in a study of CD8 T cells in Susac syndrome. An input of about 0.45 to 1 ug of RNA was subjected to reverse transcription using random hexamers. TCRdb ran MiXCR on the immunoSEQ multiplex PCR reads and lists one entry per CDR3 protein. This table has over 95,000 distinct CDR3 sequences, 85% to 95% appearing once. The specimen sequenced was CD8+ T cells from PBMCs. The receptors here all came from a human donor in good health.

The V call is TRBV7-2, the J call TRBJ2-5, with a tentative D call TRBD2 (7 bases). The CDR3 totals 14 residues. CDR1 and CDR2 (germline): SGHTA, FQGNSA. V was cut by 3 bases and J by 5 bases, with 13 bases left in between. The CDR3 spells CASSFMGGGETQYF. As DNA, the CDR3 is TGTGCCAGCAGCTTTATGGGGGGGGGCGAGACCCAGTACTTC.

The table lists this clonotype with a count of one. J is TRBJ2-7 and V is TRBV7-2; D is uncertain. The V end lost 1 base, the J end lost 6 bases, and 10 bases lay between the germline ends. Germline V gene lookup returns CDR1 SGHTA and CDR2 FQGNSA. The CDR3 spans 13 residues. CDR3 nucleotide sequence: TGTGCCAGCAGCTTAGAAAACCACCGCGAGCAGTACTTC. Translating it yields CASSLENHREQYF.

CDR3 loop: CSARVGQEQFF. The CDR3 nucleotides are TGCAGTGCTAGAGTAGGACAAGAGCAGTTCTTC. The chain joins TRBV20-1 to TRBJ2-1; the D gene is possibly TRBD1 (5 bases). With 1 base removed from V and 10 bases from J, the gap between germline ends came to 8 bases. This CDR3 has 11 residues. Germline CDR1 is DFQATT and CDR2 is SNEGSKA (reference sequence).

This chain joins TRBV27 and TRBJ2-3; D perhaps matches TRBD1 (6 bases). This CDR3 has 17 residues. The V and J ends lost 6 bases and 3 bases respectively, with 22 bases between them. The germline V gene encodes CDR1 MNHEY and CDR2 SMNVEV (reference sequence). The CDR3 DNA follows: TGTGCCAGCAGCCCTCTTGGGGGCGCAGGTGAAACAGATACGCAGTATTTT. Its protein is CASSPLGGAGETDTQYF.

V usage is TRBV7-2 and J usage is TRBJ1-1, with TRBD1 identical over 10 bases. Unmatched junction bases numbered 12, after V lost 4 bases and J lost 1 base. Germline CDR1 and CDR2: SGHTA and FQGNSA. The CDR3 runs 18 residues. The CDR3, as DNA: TGTGCCAGCAGCTATCGTCCCGGGACAGGGGCCACGAACACTGAAGCTTTCTTT. It translates to CASSYRPGTGATNTEAFF. Full variable domain (rest looked up from reference TRBV7-2 and TRBJ1-1): GAGVSQSPSNKVTEKGKDVELRCDPISGHTALYWYRQSLGQGLEFLIYFQGNSAPDKSGLPSDRFSAERTGGSVSTLTIQRTQQEDSAVYLCASSYRPGTGATNTEAFFGQGTRLTVV.

This clonotype occurred once. The CDR3 here is CASSPRRPAGYTF. The CDR3 nucleotides read TGTGCCAGCAGCCCCCGTCGGCCGGCGGGCTACACCTTC. The chain couples TRBV7-2 to TRBJ1-2; D is unclear. CDR3 length equals 13 residues. Germline V CDR1 and CDR2: SGHTA, FQGNSA. Trimming took 5 bases from V and 8 from J, leaving 15 bases between them. The full variable domain, with the rest looked up from reference TRBV7-2 and TRBJ1-2, is GAGVSQSPSNKVTEKGKDVELRCDPISGHTALYWYRQSLGQGLEFLIYFQGNSAPDKSGLPSDRFSAERTGGSVSTLTIQRTQQEDSAVYLCASSPRRPAGYTFGSGTRLTVV.

This clonotype occurred once. The V gene is TRBV20-1, the J gene TRBJ1-2; D not certain. The length of the CDR3 is 11 residues. V was cut by 3 bases and J by 4 bases, with 6 bases left in between. Germline V gene lookup returns CDR1 DFQATT and CDR2 SNEGSKA (reference sequence). Written as DNA, the CDR3 is TGCAGTGCTAGTGACGGCTATGGCTACACCTTC. Encoded protein: CSASDGYGYTF.

This rearrangement joins TRBV7-2 to TRBJ2-3; D perhaps matches TRBD2 (7 bases). The CDR3 loop spans 16 amino acids. The germline CDR1 and CDR2 sequences are SGHTA and FQGNSA. V lost 2 bases and J lost 4, with 16 bases in between. The CDR3 is CASSLLGGPGADTQYF. In nucleotides, the CDR3 is TGTGCCAGCAGCTTACTGGGGGGGCCCGGGGCAGATACGCAGTATTTT.

The sample holds a few counts of this clonotype. The J gene is TRBJ1-1, the V gene TRBV5-1, with 8 bases matching TRBD1. The CDR3 covers 14 residues. V lost 4 bases and J lost 4; bases outside the gene matches: 6. Germline V gives CDR1 SGHRS, CDR2 YFSETQ. The CDR3 sequence: CASSHGQGGTEAFF. CDR3 sequence (DNA): TGCGCCAGCAGCCACGGACAGGGCGGCACTGAAGCTTTCTTT.

This rearrangement joins TRBV6-1 to TRBJ2-7, with 13 positions matching TRBD2. Germline V gene lookup returns CDR1 MNHNS and CDR2 SASEGT. This CDR3 region has 14 residues. Trimming cost V 6 bases and J 7 bases; bases outside gene matches: 6. The CDR3 nucleotides are TGTGCCAGCAGCGGACTAGCGGGAGAGGGTGAGCAGTACTTC. Translation gives CASSGLAGEGEQYF.

This rearrangement joins TRBV7-8 to TRBJ1-5, with 7 nucleotides matching TRBD1. The CDR3 extends over 15 amino acids. Germline assignment: CDR1 SGHVS and CDR2 FQNEAQ. J lost 1 base, V lost 8 bases, and 8 bases had no gene match. The CDR3 is CASGLRQGSNQPQHF. CDR3 nucleotides: TGTGCCAGCGGCCTCCGACAGGGCAGCAATCAGCCCCAGCATTTT.

V and J are TRBV25-1 and TRBJ2-3, with 11 positions matching TRBD2. V dropped 4 bases and J dropped 1; count of bases not matched to a gene: 4. Germline V lookup: CDR1 MGHDK, CDR2 SYGVNS. The CDR3 consists of 16 residues. The DNA of the CDR3 is TGTGCCAGCAGTGGACCGACTAGCGGGGGCACAGATACGCAGTATTTT. It translates to CASSGPTSGGTDTQYF.

The gene calls are TRBV7-2 and TRBJ1-5, with no clear D. Germline V gene lookup returns CDR1 SGHTA and CDR2 FQGNSA. V dropped 5 bases and J dropped 3 bases, with 14 bases sitting between them. The CDR3 has 15 amino acids. CDR3 protein: CASSPQSDNNQPQHF. CDR3 nucleotide sequence: TGTGCCAGCAGCCCACAAAGCGACAACAATCAGCCCCAGCATTTT.

V and J are TRBV2 and TRBJ1-5; maybe TRBD1 (6 bases). This CDR3 spans 15 amino acids. Trimming stripped 2 bases from V and 7 bases from J, with 15 bases between. Germline values: CDR1 SNHLY, CDR2 FYNNEI. The DNA of the CDR3 is TGTGCCAGCAGTGAAATCGCGAGGGGGATCCAGCCCCAGCATTTT. Translation: CASSEIARGIQPQHF.

The genes are TRBV5-4 and TRBJ1-1; TRBD1 matches 7 bases. Germline CDR1 reads SGHNT; CDR2 reads YYREEE (reference sequence). V trimming: 6 bases; J trimming: 0 bases; junction bases outside the gene matches: 8. The CDR3 consists of 15 residues. The CDR3 coding sequence is TGTGCCAGCACCAACGACAGGGTGATGAACACTGAAGCTTTCTTT. Its translation: CASTNDRVMNTEAFF. The entire variable domain, with the rest obtained from reference TRBV5-4 and TRBJ1-1, is as follows: ETGVTQSPTHLIKTRGQQVTLRCSSQSGHNTVSWYQQALGQGPQFIFQYYREEENGRGNFPPRFSGLQFPNYSSELNVNALELDDSALYLCASTNDRVMNTEAFFGQGTRLTVV.

The V gene is TRBV12-3 or TRBV12-4, the J gene TRBJ2-5, with 7 nucleotides matching TRBD2. This CDR3 comprises 15 residues. V was clipped by 2 bases and J by 5 bases; unmatched bases: 8. In DNA, the CDR3 is TGTGCCAGCAGTTTAACGGCGGGAGTCGGTGAGACCCAGTACTTC. Translated: CASSLTAGVGETQYF.

The chain is built from TRBV27 and TRBJ2-1; 12 nucleotides align to TRBD2. J gave up 8 bases and V 7 bases, and 15 bases lay outside the gene matches. The CDR3 loop spans 17 amino acids. Germline-derived CDR1 and CDR2 are MNHEY and SMNVEV (reference sequence). The CDR3 nucleotides read TGTGCCAGCACCTCCTGGCCGACTAGCGGGAGTGTGTATGAGCAGTTCTTC. This gives the protein CASTSWPTSGSVYEQFF.

The chain is built from TRBV7-9 and TRBJ1-2; TRBD1 might be the D (5 bases). Germline V gene sequence: CDR1 SEHNR, CDR2 FQNEAQ (reference sequence). CDR3 length equals 15 residues. V gave up 0 bases and J gave up 8 bases, with 16 bases separating them. In nucleotides, the CDR3 is TGTGCCAGCAGCTTAGCGGACGGCCGAAGGGACGGCTACACCTTC. It specifies CASSLADGRRDGYTF.

V is TRBV7-9 and J is TRBJ2-3, with D unclear. The germline gives CDR1 SEHNR, CDR2 FQNEAQ (reference sequence). V lost 1 base to trimming and J lost 2 bases, with 10 bases between them. The length of the CDR3 is 15 residues. The CDR3 here is CASSLEETPTDTQYF. CDR3 DNA sequence: TGTGCCAGCAGCTTAGAAGAGACCCCCACAGATACGCAGTATTTT.

The J gene is TRBJ2-2, the V gene TRBV19, with 9 positions matching TRBD1. This CDR3 has 15 residues. The V segment lost 4 bases and the J segment 6 bases; nucleotides outside the gene matches: 6. Germline values: CDR1 LNHDA, CDR2 SQIVND (reference sequence). The CDR3 protein is CASSRGTGTSGELFF. The CDR3 DNA reads as TGTGCCAGTAGTAGGGGGACAGGGACGTCCGGGGAGCTGTTTTTT.